The clone carrying this T cell receptor beta chain was counted at least ten times. As yet, its antigen is unknown. The data belong to a study of T cell repertoires in cytomegalovirus infection. Study overall: An indication of both CMV infection and matching HLA type came from public TCR beta signatures. The study's findings and limits: Ex vivo, HLA-C-restricted CMV-specific TCR beta clonotypes prevailed over the rest of the response. Carriage of CMV together with the relevant HLA was identifiable through cumulative public TCR beta family frequency.

Trimming took off 5 bases at V and 0 bases at J, with 11 bases between the two ends. Germline CDR1 is MNHEY and CDR2 is SVGAGI. The CDR3 is 15 amino acids. TCRdb fed the reads into MiXCR, producing one record per CDR3 protein. The data show some 390,000 distinct CDR3 sequences, 15% to 20% seen once. The chain couples TRBV6-5 to TRBJ2-1; D not resolved. Source material: PBMCs. The sequence derives from a human donor in good health (CMV status not recorded). Some clones in this sample may be carry-over from other donors' samples. Here the CDR3 DNA reads TGTGCCAGCAGTCCACTACCGCGCTCCTACAATGAGCAGTTCTTC. Translation: CASSPLPRSYNEQFF.